This T cell receptor beta chain was sequenced in a study of cytomegalovirus exposure and HLA in healthy donors. Study-wide results and caveats: Most TCR sequences were uncommon, yet certain public TCRs appeared in many donors. More than 15,000 TCR beta sequences were associated with HLA alleles at 0.05 false discovery rate in a later analysis. A link between a missense DCLRE1C variant and TCR beta V- and J-gene trimming emerged from a later analysis.

The PCR was carried out with 60 Vbeta primers and 13 Jbeta primers. Sequenced by immunoSEQ multiplex PCR; TCRdb stores in-frame clones only, minus some. The profile shows 75,000 to 90,000 clones, 55% to 70% of them singletons. Trimming took 6 bases from V and 7 from J; bases not matched to a gene: 6. The CDR3 loop spans 13 amino acids. The germline V gene encodes CDR1 SNHLY and CDR2 FYNNEI. Comment on this clone: What it recognizes is unknown.

The sequence was collected from a woman between 40 and 50 years old in good health and CMV-seropositive. The V gene is TRBV2, the J gene TRBJ2-5; 9 nucleotides align to TRBD1. The material sequenced was PBMCs. The DNA of the CDR3 is TGTGCCAGCAGGACGACAGGGGGAGGGACCCAGTACTTC. This translates into CASRTTGGGTQYF.